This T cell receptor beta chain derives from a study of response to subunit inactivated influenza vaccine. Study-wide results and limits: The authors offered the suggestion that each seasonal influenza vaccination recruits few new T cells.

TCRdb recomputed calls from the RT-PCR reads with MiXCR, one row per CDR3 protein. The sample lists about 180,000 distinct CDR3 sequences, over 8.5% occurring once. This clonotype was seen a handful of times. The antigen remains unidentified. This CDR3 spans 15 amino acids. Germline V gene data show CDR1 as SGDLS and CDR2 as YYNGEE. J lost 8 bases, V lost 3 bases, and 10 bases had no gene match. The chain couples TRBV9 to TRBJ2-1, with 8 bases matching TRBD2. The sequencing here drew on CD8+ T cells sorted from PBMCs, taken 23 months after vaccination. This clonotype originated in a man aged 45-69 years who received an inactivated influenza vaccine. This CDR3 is CASSGSGSSSDEQFF. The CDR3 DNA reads TGTGCCAGCAGCGGAAGCGGGAGTTCTTCGGATGAGCAGTTCTTC.